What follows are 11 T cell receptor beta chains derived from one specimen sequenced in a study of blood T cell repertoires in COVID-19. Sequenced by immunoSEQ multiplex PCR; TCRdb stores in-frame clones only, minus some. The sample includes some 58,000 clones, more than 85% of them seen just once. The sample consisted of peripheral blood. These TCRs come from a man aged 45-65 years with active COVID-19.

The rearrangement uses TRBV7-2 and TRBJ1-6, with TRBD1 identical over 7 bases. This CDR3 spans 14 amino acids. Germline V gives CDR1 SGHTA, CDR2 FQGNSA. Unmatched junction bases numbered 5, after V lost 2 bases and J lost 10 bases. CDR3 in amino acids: CASSLKQGNSPLHF. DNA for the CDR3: TGTGCCAGCAGCTTAAAACAGGGGAACTCACCCCTCCACTTT.

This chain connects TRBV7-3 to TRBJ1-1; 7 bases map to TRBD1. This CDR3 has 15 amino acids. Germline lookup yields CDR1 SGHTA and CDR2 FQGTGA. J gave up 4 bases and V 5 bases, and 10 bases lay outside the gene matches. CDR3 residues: CASSKSRGSGTEAFF. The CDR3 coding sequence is TGTGCCAGCAGCAAATCCAGGGGGTCGGGCACTGAAGCTTTCTTT.

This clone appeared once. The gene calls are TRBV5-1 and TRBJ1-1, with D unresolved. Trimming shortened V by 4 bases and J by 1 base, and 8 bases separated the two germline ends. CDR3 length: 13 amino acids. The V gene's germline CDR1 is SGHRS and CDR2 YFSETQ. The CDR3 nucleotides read TGCGCCAGCAGCGCGAGTGGGAACACTGAAGCTTTCTTT. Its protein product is CASSASGNTEAFF.

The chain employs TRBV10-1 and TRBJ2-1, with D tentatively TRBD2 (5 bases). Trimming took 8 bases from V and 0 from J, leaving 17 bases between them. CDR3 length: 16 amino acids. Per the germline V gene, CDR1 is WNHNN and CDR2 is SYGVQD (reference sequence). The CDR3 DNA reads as TGCGCCAGCCTCGTGAGGTCGGGGAGCTCCTACAATGAGCAGTTCTTC. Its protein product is CASLVRSGSSYNEQFF.

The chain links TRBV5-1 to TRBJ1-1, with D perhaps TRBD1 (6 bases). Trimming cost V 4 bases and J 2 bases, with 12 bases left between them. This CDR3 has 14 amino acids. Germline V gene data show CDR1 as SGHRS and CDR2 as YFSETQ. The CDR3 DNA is TGCGCCAGCAGCGTTAACAGGGCAAACACTGAAGCTTTCTTT. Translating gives CASSVNRANTEAFF.

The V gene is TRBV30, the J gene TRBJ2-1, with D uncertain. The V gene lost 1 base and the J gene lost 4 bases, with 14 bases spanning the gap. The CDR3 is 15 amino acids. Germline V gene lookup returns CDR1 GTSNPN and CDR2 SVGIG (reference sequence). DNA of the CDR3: TGTGCCTGGAGTGGGCAGGCCGCTTTTTACAATGAGCAGTTCTTC. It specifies CAWSGQAAFYNEQFF.

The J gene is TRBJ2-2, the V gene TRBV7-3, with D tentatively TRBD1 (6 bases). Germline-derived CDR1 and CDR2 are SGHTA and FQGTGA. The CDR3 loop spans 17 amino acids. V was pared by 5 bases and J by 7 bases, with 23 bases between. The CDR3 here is CASSRGAQGQRGGELFF. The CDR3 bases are TGTGCCAGCAGCAGAGGGGCCCAGGGGCAAAGGGGCGGGGAGCTGTTTTTT.

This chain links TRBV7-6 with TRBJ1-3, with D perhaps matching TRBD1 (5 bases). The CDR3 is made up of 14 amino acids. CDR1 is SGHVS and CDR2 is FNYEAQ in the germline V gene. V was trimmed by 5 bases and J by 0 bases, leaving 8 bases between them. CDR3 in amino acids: CASSTDSSGNTIYF. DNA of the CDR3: TGTGCCAGCAGCACCGACAGCTCTGGAAACACCATATATTTT.

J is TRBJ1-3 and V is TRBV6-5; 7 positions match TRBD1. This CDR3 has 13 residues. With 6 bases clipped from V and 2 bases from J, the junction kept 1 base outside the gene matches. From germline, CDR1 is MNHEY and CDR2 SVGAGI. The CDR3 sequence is CASSGQAGNTIYF. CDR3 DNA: TGTGCCAGCAGCGGACAGGCTGGAAACACCATATATTTT.

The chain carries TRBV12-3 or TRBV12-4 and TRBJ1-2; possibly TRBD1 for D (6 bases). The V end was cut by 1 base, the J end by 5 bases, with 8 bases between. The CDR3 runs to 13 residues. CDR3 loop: CASSLDTGYGYTF. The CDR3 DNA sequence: TGTGCCAGCAGTTTAGATACAGGGTATGGCTACACCTTC.

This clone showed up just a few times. The CDR3 loop is CASTLGGVGAEAFF. In DNA form, the CDR3 reads TGTGCCAGCACCCTGGGGGGAGTTGGCGCTGAAGCTTTCTTT. This sequence joins TRBV28 and TRBJ1-1; tentatively, D is TRBD1 (5 bases). Per germline, CDR1 MDHEN and CDR2 SYDVKM. V dropped 7 bases and J dropped 6 bases, with 18 bases sitting between them. The length of the CDR3 is 14 residues.